What follows is one T cell receptor (beta chain) and its context. These data come from a study of blood T cell repertoires in COVID-19. Study information: The United States, Italy and Spain supplied acute and convalescent COVID-19 samples. The analysed material was cDNA or gDNA that came from T cells, B-cell-depleted T cells, or PBMCs.

In the original processing: Amplification with reference gene primers provided the estimates of nucleated cell counts. TCRdb keeps only in-frame clones here, not all; method: immunoSEQ multiplex PCR. That table gives V, J and clone size, and the DNA gave D and trimming. The table lists some 28,000 clones, nearly 90% of them singletons. With 1 base clipped from V and 2 bases from J, the junction kept 3 bases outside the gene matches. There are 15 residues in the CDR3. Per the germline V gene, CDR1 is LNHDA and CDR2 is SQIVND (reference sequence). The genes are TRBV19 and TRBJ1-2, with 8 bases matching TRBD1. The clonotype originates from a human donor in a cohort sampled during active COVID-19. The sample taken for sequencing was peripheral blood. Written as DNA, the CDR3 is TGTGCCAGTAGTATAGTGGCAGGGGGCAACTATGGCTACACCTTC. It translates to CASSIVAGGNYGYTF.